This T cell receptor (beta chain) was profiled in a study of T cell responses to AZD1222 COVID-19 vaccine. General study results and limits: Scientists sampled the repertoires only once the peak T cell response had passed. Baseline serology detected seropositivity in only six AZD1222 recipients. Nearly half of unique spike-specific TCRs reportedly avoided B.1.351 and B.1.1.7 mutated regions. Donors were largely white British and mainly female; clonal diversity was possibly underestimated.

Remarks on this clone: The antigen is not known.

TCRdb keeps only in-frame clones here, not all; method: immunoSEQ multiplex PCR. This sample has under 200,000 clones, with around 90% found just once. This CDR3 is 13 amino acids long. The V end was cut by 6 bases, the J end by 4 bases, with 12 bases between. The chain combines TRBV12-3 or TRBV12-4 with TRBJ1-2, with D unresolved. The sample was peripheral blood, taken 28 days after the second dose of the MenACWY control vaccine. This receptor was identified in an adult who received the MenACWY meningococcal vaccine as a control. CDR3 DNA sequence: TGTGCCAGCAGACAAAATTCGGGCTATGGCTACACCTTC. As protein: CASRQNSGYGYTF.